This T cell receptor beta chain derives from a study of CD8 T cells in Susac syndrome. Across the study: When their blood was taken, the Susac syndrome patients had either not yet had any therapy, were taking corticosteroids, or were taking intravenous immunoglobulin alone.

Trimming took 0 bases from V and 1 from J, leaving 9 bases between them. From germline, CDR1 is LGHNA and CDR2 YSLEER. CDR3 length: 15 amino acids. RNA in amounts of about 0.45 to 1 ug was reverse transcribed with random hexamers. It was immunoSEQ multiplex PCR that amplified TCR beta CDR3 across 54 Vbeta and 13 Jbeta. Using its own MiXCR run on the immunoSEQ multiplex PCR reads, TCRdb lists one record per CDR3 protein. Of roughly 160,000 distinct CDR3 sequences detected, about 96% appear once; the ten largest clones hold around 0.12%. The chain joins TRBV4-3 to TRBJ2-5; TRBD1 might be the D (6 bases). The origin of this receptor is a human donor with Susac syndrome. Material: CD4+ T cells from PBMCs. CDR3 DNA: TGCGCCAGCAGCCAAGAGCGGACAGTCCAAGAGACCCAGTACTTC. It codes for CASSQERTVQETQYF.